This entry lists 5 T cell receptor beta chains sequenced from one sample in a study of T cells in women clearing cervical HPV infection. Clones were read by immunoSEQ multiplex PCR, and TCRdb kept only the in-frame ones, dropping some. Its table lists over 30,000 clones. Sequencing input: blood buffy coat. The receptors were gathered from a woman aged 18-70 years with a cervical HPV16 infection that either progressed to CIN3+ or cleared (not recorded which).

Turning to this clone: The read falls 3 residues short of the CDR3 end, and the missing part is taken from the germline J gene. Other DNA sequences in the same sample also yield this CDR3. The genes are TRBV18 and TRBJ2-3; weak D call: TRBD2 (6 bases). The V gene's germline CDR1 is KGHSH and CDR2 LQKENI. V was shortened by 6 bases and J by 3 bases, with 13 bases between the two germline ends. The CDR3 sequence is 14 residues long. The DNA read from the CDR3 is TGTGCCAGCTCTCCAAGCGGGTATACAGATACG. This sequence encodes CASSPSGYTDT. The complete CDR3 protein is CASSPSGYTDTQYF.

To note about this clone: The DNA ends 3 residues before the CDR3 does, and the rest of the CDR3 is filled in from the germline J gene. The J gene is TRBJ1-6, the V gene TRBV7-8; D perhaps matches TRBD1 (6 bases). The ends were cut back, 1 base at V and 8 bases at J, with 15 bases in the middle. The CDR3 contains 16 residues. Germline CDR1 reads SGHVS; CDR2 reads FQNEAQ. The DNA read from the CDR3 is TGTGCCAGCAGCTTAGAAAGGGCAGGGGTGGATTCACCC. It specifies CASSLERAGVDSP. From start to end, the CDR3 is CASSLERAGVDSPLHF.

Notes on this clone: Read sequence stops 3 residues before the CDR3 end, and the germline J gene provides the missing end. This chain connects TRBV2 to TRBJ1-1; D is possibly TRBD1 (6 bases). The V end was cut by 4 bases, the J end by 3 bases, with 12 bases between. Germline lookup yields CDR1 SNHLY and CDR2 FYNNEI. This CDR3 region has 14 residues. The CDR3 sequence is CASSAQGRDTEAFF. The sequenced part of the CDR3 DNA is TGTGCCAGCAGTGCTCAGGGGAGGGACACTGAA. Based on the CDR3 plus reference TRBV2 and TRBJ1-1, the full variable domain is EPEVTQTPSHQVTQMGQEVILRCVPISNHLYFYWYRQILGQKVEFLVSFYNNEISEKSEIFDDQFSVERPDGSNFTLKIRSTKLEDSAMYFCASSAQGRDTEAFFGQGTRLTVV.

As concerns this clone: A read error may account for a junction end that differs from germline. The CDR3 goes on 3 residues after the read ends, and that part is filled in from the germline J gene. This chain joins TRBV4-2 and TRBJ2-7; TRBD1 matches at 9 bases. Per the germline V gene, CDR1 is LGHNA and CDR2 is YNFKEQ. CDR3 length equals 15 residues. CDR3 protein: CASSQGWTGVHEQYF. The part of the CDR3 DNA that was read is TGCGCCAGCAGCCAAGGTTGGACAGGGGTCCACGAG.

Remarks on this clone: The read stops 3 residues short of the end of the CDR3; the missing end is completed from the germline J gene. The chain joins TRBV6-2 or TRBV6-3 to TRBJ1-2; possible D gene TRBD1, 5 bases. CDR3 length: 17 residues. Germline lookup yields CDR1 MNHEY and CDR2 SVGEGT. Partial CDR3 DNA: TGTGCCAGCAGTTACGGGGGAAGCGGGCCGGGCCAAGAGACC. It encodes CASSYGGSGPGQET. The CDR3 in its entirety is CASSYGGSGPGQETYTF.